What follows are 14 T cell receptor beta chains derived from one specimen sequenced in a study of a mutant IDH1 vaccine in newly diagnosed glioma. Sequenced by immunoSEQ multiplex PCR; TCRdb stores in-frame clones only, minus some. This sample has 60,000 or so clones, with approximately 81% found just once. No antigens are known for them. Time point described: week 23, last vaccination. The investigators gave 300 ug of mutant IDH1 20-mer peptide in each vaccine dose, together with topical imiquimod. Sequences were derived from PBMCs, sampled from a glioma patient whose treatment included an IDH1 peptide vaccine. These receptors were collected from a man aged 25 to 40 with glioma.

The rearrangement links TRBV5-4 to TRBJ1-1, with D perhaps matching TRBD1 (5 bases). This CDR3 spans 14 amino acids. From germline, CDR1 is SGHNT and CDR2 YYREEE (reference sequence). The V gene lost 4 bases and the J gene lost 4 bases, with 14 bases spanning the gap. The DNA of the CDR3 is TGTGCCAGCAGCCTGGGACTATCACCCACTGAAGCTTTCTTT. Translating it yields CASSLGLSPTEAFF.

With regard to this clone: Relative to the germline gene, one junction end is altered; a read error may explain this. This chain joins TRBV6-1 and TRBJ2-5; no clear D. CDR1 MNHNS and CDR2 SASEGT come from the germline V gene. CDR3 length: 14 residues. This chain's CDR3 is CASSDDRDLTSPHF. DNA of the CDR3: TGTGCCAGCAGTGACGACCGAGATCTAACCTCCCCGCACTTC.

The CDR3 is CASSQYGGGQTYNEQFF. In DNA, the CDR3 is TGTGCCAGCAGCCAATATGGGGGGGGACAGACCTACAATGAGCAGTTCTTC. This chain joins TRBV7-2 and TRBJ2-1, with D perhaps TRBD1 or TRBD2 (7 bases each). CDR3 length: 17 residues. Trimming took 5 bases from V and 2 from J, leaving 19 bases between them. The germline V gene has CDR1 SGHTA and CDR2 FQGNSA.

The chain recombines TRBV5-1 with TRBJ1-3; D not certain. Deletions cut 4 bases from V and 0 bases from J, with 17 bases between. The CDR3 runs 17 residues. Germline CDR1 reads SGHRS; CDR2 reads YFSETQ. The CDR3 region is CASSPRGRRPSGNTIYF. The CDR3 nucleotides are TGCGCCAGCAGCCCTCGTGGACGGAGGCCCTCTGGAAACACCATATATTTT. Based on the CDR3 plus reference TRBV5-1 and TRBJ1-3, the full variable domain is KAGVTQTPRYLIKTRGQQVTLSCSPISGHRSVSWYQQTPGQGLQFLFEYFSETQRNKGNFPGRFSGRQFSNSRSEMNVSTLELGDSALYLCASSPRGRRPSGNTIYFGEGSWLTVV.

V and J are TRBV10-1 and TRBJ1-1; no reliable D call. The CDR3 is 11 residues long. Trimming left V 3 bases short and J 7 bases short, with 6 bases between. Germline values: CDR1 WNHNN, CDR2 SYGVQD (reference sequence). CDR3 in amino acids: CASSDSHEAFF. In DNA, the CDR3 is TGCGCCAGCAGTGATAGTCATGAAGCTTTCTTT.

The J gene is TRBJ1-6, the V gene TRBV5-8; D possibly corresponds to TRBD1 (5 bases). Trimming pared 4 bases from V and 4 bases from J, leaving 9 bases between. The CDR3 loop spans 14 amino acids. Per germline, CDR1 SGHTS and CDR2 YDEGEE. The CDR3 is CASSPGRYNSPLHF. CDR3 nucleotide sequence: TGTGCCAGCAGCCCGGGACGGTATAATTCACCCCTCCACTTT.

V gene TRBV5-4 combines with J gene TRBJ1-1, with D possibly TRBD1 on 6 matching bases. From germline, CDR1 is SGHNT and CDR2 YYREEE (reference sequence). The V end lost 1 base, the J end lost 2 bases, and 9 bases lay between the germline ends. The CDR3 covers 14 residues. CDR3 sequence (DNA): TGTGCCAGCAGCTTGTTGGGGGGCAACACTGAAGCTTTCTTT. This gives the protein CASSLLGGNTEAFF.

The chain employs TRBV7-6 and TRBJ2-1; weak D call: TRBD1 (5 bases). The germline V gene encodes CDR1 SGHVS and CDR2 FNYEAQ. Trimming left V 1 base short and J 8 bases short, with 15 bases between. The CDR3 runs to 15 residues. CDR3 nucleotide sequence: TGTGCCAGCAGCTTAGATCCAGGGTCTAGGGATGAGCAGTTCTTC. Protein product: CASSLDPGSRDEQFF.

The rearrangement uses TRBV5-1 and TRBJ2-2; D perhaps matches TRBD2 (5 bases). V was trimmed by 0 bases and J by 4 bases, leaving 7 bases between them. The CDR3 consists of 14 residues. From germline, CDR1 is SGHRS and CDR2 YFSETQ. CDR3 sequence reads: CASSLGRGTGELFF. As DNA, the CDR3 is TGCGCCAGCAGCTTGGGCCGGGGCACCGGGGAGCTGTTTTTT.

CDR3 coding DNA: TGCGCCAGCAGCCGTGGACAGTTGGGCATTCCGGGGGCCCTCCACTTT. Its protein product is CASSRGQLGIPGALHF. The rearrangement uses TRBV4-1 and TRBJ1-6, with a weak D call TRBD1 (6 bases). CDR3 length: 16 residues. V lost 4 bases and J 14 bases, leaving 24 bases between the germline ends. Germline lookup yields CDR1 MGHRA and CDR2 YSYEKL.

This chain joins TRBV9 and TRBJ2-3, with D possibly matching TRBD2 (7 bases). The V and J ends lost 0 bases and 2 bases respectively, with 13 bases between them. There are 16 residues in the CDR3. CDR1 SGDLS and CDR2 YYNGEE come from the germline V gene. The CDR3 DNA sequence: TGTGCCAGCAGCGTAGACGGGGGGCTCCCCACAGATACGCAGTATTTT. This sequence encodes CASSVDGGLPTDTQYF. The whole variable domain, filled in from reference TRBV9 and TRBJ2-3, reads DSGVTQTPKHLITATGQRVTLRCSPRSGDLSVYWYQQSLDQGLQFLIQYYNGEERAKGNILERFSAQQFPDLHSELNLSSLELGDSALYFCASSVDGGLPTDTQYFGPGTRLTVL.

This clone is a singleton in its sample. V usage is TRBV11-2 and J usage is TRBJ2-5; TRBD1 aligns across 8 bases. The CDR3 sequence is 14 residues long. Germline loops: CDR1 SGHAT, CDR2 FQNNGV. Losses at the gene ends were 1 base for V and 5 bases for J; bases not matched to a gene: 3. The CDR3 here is CASSLGTGLETQYF. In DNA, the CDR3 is TGTGCCAGCAGCTTAGGGACAGGGTTGGAGACCCAGTACTTC.

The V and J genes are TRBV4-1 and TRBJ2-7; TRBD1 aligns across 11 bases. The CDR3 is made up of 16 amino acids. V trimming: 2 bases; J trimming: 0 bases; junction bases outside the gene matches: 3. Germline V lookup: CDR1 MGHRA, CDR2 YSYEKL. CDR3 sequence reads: CASSQPGTGGSYEQYF. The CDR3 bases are TGCGCCAGCAGCCAACCCGGGACAGGGGGCTCCTACGAGCAGTACTTC.

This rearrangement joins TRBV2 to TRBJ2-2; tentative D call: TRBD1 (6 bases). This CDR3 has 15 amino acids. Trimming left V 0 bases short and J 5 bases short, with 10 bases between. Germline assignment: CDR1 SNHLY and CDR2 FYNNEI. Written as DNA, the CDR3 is TGTGCCAGCAGTGAAGCACAGGGTTGGACCGGGGAGCTGTTTTTT. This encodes CASSEAQGWTGELFF. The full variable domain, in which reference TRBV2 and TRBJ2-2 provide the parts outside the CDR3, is EPEVTQTPSHQVTQMGQEVILRCVPISNHLYFYWYRQILGQKVEFLVSFYNNEISEKSEIFDDQFSVERPDGSNFTLKIRSTKLEDSAMYFCASSEAQGWTGELFFGEGSRLTVL.